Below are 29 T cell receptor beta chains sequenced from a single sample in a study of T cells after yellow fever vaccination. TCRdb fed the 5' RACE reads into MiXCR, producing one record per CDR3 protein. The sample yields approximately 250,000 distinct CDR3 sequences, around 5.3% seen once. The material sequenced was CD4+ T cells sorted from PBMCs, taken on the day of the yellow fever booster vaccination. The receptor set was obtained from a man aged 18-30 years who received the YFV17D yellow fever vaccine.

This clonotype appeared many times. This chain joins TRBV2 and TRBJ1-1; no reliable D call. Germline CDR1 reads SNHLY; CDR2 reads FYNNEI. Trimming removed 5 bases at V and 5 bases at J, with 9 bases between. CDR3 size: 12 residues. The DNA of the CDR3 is TGTGCCAGCAGTTACATGGGTACTGAAGCTTTCTTT. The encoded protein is CASSYMGTEAFF.

The CDR3 DNA reads as TGTGCCAGCAGTTACGTAGCGGGGGGGATTAAAGAGACCCAGTACTTC. Encoded protein: CASSYVAGGIKETQYF. This chain connects TRBV6-2 or TRBV6-3 to TRBJ2-5; 11 bases are shared with TRBD2. With 2 bases clipped from V and 3 bases from J, the junction kept 5 bases outside the gene matches. Germline V gives CDR1 MNHEY, CDR2 SVGEGT. There are 16 residues in the CDR3.

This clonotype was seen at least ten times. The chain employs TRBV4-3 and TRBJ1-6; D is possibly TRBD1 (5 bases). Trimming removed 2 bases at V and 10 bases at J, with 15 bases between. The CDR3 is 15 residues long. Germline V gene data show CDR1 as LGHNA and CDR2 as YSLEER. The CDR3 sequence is CASSQSGGRDSPLHF. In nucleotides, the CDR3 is TGCGCCAGCAGCCAAAGTGGCGGCAGGGACTCACCCCTCCACTTT.

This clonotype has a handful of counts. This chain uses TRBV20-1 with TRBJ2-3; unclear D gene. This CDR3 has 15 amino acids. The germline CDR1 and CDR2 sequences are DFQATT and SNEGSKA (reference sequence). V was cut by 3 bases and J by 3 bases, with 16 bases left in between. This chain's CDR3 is CSASRFGVKTDTQYF. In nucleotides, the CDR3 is TGCAGTGCTAGTCGGTTTGGGGTCAAAACAGATACGCAGTATTTT.

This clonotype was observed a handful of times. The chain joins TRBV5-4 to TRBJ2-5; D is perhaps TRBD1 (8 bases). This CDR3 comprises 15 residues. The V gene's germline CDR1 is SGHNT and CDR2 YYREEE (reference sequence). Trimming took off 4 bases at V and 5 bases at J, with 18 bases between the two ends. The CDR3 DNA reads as TGTGCCAGCAGCCAAGACAGGGGAGGGGTGGAGACCCAGTACTTC. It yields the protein CASSQDRGGVETQYF. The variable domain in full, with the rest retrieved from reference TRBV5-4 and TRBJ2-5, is ETGVTQSPTHLIKTRGQQVTLRCSSQSGHNTVSWYQQALGQGPQFIFQYYREEENGRGNFPPRFSGLQFPNYSSELNVNALELDDSALYLCASSQDRGGVETQYFGPGTRLLVL.

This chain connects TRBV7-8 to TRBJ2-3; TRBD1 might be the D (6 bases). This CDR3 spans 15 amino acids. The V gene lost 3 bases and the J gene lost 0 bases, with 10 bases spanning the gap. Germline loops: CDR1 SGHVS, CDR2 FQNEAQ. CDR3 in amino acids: CASSLVRGSTDTQYF. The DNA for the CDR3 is TGTGCCAGCAGCTTGGTTAGGGGGAGCACAGATACGCAGTATTTT.

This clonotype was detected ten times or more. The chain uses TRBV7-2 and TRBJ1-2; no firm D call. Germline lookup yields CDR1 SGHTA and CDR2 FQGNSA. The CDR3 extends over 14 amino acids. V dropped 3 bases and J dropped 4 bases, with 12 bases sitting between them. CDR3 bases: TGTGCCAGCAGCTTGGGAGGGTTTCCCTATGGCTACACCTTC. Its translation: CASSLGGFPYGYTF.

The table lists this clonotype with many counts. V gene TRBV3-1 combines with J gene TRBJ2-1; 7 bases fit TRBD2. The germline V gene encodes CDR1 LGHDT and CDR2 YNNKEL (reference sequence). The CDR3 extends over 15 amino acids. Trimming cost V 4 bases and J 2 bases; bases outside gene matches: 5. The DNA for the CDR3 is TGTGCCAGCAGCCCTAGCGGACCCACCTACAATGAGCAGTTCTTC. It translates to CASSPSGPTYNEQFF.

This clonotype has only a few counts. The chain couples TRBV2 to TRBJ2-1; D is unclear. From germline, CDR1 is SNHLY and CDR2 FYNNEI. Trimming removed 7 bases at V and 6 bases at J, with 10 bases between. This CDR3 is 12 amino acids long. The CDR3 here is CASTVHGNEQFF. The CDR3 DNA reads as TGTGCCAGCACTGTTCACGGCAATGAGCAGTTCTTC.

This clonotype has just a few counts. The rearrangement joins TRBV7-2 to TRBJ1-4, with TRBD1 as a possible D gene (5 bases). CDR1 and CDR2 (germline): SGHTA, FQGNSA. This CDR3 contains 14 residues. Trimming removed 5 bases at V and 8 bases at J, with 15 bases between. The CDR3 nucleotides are TGTGCCAGCAGCCCGCGGGGGGACGTCGAAAAACTGTTTTTT. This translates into CASSPRGDVEKLFF.

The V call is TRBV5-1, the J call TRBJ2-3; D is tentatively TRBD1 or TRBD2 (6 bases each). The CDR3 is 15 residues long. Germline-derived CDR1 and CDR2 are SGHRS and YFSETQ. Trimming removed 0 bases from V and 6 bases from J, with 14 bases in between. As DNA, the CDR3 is TGCGCCAGCAGCTTGGGACTCTCGGGGGCGGATACGCAGTATTTT. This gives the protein CASSLGLSGADTQYF.

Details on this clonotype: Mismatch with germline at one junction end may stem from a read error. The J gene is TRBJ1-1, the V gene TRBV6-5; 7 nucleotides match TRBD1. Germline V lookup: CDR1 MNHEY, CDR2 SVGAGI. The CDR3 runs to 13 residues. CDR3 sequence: CASSYDAGDSRVF. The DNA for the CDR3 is TGTGCCAGCAGTTACGACGCGGGGGACAGTAGGGTCTTT.

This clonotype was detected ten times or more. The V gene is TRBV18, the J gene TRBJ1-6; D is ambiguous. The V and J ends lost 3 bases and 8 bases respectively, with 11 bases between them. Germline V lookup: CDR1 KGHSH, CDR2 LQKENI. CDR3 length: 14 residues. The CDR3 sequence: CASSPRVGDSPLHF. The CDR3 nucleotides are TGTGCCAGCTCACCCCGAGTCGGAGATTCACCCCTCCACTTT.

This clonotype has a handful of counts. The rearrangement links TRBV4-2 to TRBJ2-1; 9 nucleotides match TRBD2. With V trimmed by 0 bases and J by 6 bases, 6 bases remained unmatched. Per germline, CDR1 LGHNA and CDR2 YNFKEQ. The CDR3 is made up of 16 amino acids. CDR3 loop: CASSQEAGGASNEQFF. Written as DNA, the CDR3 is TGTGCCAGCAGCCAAGAGGCGGGGGGGGCAAGCAATGAGCAGTTCTTC.

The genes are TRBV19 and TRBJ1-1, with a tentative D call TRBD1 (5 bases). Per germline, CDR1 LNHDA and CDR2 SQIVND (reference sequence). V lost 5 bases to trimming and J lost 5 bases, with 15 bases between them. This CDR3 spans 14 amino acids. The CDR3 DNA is TGTGCCAGTAGTTCGGCTAGGGGTCGGACTGAAGCTTTCTTT. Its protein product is CASSSARGRTEAFF.

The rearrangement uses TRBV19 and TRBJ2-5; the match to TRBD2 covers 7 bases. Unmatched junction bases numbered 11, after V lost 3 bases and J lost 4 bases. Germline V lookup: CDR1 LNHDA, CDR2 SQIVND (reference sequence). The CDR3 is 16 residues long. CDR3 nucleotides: TGTGCCAGTAGTATGTATGCAGGGAGGGTGGGAGAGACCCAGTACTTC. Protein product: CASSMYAGRVGETQYF.

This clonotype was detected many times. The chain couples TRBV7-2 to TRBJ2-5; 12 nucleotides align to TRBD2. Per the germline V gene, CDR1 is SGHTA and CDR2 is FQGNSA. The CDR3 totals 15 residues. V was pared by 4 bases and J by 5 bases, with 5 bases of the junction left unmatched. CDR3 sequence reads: CASSSGLAGYETQYF. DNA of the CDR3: TGTGCCAGCAGCTCCGGACTAGCGGGGTACGAGACCCAGTACTTC.

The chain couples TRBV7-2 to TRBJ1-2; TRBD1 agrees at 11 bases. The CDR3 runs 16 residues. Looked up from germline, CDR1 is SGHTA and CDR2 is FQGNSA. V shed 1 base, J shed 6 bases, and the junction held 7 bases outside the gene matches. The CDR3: CASSLVGTGGKDGYTF. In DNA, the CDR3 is TGTGCCAGCAGCTTAGTTGGGACAGGGGGGAAAGATGGCTACACCTTC.

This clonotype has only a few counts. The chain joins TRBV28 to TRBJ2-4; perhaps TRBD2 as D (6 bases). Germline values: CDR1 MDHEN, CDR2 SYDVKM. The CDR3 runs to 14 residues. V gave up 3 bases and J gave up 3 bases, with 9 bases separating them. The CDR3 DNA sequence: TGTGCCAGCAGTTTTTCGCGGGGCAAAAACATTCAGTACTTC. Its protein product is CASSFSRGKNIQYF.

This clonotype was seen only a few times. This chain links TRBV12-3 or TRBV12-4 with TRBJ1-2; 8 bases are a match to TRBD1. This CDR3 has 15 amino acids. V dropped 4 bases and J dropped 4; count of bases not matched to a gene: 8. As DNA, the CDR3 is TGTGCCAGCAGTTATACAGACAGGGGCGCCTATGGCTACACCTTC. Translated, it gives CASSYTDRGAYGYTF.

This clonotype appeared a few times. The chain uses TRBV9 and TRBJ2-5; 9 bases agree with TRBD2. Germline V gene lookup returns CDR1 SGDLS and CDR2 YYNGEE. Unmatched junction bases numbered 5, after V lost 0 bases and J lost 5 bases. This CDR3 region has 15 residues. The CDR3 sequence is CASSVEGLARETQYF. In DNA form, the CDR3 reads TGTGCCAGCAGCGTAGAGGGACTAGCACGGGAGACCCAGTACTTC.

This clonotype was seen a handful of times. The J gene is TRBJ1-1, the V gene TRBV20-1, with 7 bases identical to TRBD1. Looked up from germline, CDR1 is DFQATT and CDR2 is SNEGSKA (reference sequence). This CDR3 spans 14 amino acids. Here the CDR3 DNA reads TGCAGCGCTCTCCAGGGGGATTTGAACACTGAAGCTTTCTTT. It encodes CSALQGDLNTEAFF.

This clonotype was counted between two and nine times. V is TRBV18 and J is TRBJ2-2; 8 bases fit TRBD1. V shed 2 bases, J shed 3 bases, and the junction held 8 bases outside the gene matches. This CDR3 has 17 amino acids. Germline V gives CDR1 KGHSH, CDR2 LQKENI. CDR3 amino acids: CASSPTGRGRDTGELFF. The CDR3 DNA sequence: TGTGCCAGCTCACCAACGGGCAGGGGGCGCGACACCGGGGAGCTGTTTTTT. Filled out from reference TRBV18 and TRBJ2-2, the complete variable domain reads NAGVMQNPRHLVRRRGQEARLRCSPMKGHSHVYWYRQLPEEGLKFMVYLQKENIIDESGMPKERFSAEFPKEGPSILRIQQVVRGDSAAYFCASSPTGRGRDTGELFFGEGSRLTVL.

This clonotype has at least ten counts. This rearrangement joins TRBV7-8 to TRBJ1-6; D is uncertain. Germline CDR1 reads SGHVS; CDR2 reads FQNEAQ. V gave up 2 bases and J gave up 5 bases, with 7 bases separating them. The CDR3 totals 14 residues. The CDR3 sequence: CASSLFLDNSPLHF. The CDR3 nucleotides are TGTGCCAGCAGCTTATTTCTAGATAATTCACCCCTCCACTTT.

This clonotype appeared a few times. This CDR3 is CASSSPLHF. For the CDR3, the DNA is TGTGCCAGCAGTTCCCCCCTCCACTTT. This chain joins TRBV12-3 or TRBV12-4 and TRBJ1-6; D uncertain. CDR3 size: 9 residues. The germline V and J ends were trimmed by 4 bases and 13 bases, with 2 bases remaining between them.

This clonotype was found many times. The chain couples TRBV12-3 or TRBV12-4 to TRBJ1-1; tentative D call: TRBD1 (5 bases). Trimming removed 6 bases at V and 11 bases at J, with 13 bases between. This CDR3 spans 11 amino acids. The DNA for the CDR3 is TGTGCCAGCAGCCGGGCGGGGGTGGCTTTCTTT. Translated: CASSRAGVAFF.

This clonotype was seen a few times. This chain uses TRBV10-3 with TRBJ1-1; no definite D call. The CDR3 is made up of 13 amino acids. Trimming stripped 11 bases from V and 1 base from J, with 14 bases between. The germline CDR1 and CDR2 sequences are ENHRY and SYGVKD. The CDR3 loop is CASREWGNTEAFF. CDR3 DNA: TGTGCCTCCCGAGAGTGGGGGAACACTGAAGCTTTCTTT.

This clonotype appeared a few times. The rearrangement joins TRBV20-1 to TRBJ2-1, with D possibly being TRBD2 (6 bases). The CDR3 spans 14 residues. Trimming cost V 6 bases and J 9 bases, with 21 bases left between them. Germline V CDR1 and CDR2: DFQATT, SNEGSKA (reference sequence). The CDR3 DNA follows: TGCAGTGCCCCGACCCCCCCTAGCGCCGGTGAGCAGTTCTTC. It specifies CSAPTPPSAGEQFF.

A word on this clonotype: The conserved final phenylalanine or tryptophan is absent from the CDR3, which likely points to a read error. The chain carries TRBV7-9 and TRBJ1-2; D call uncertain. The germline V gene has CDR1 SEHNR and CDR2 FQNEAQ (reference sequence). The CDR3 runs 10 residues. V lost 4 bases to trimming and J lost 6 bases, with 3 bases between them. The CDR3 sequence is CASSYDGYTV. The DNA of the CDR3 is TGTGCCAGCAGCTATGATGGCTACACCGTC.